The sequence of this TCR beta chain was determined in a study of high-grade serous ovarian cancer treatment subgroups. Clones were read by immunoSEQ multiplex PCR, and TCRdb kept only the in-frame ones, dropping some. The table includes about 4,200 clones, around four fifths detected once. This clone was seen a single time. The tumor samples were collected prior to definitive surgery or chemotherapy. The CDR3 is 15 residues long. The germline CDR1 and CDR2 sequences are MGHRA and YSYEKL. The ends were cut back, 0 bases at V and 4 bases at J, with 7 bases in the middle. The gene calls are TRBV4-1 and TRBJ1-6; D unresolved. The sample consisted of tumor tissue. The receptor comes from a human donor with high-grade serous ovarian cancer. This CDR3 reads CASSQDPGYNSPLHF. CDR3 nucleotide sequence: TGCGCCAGCAGCCAAGATCCGGGGTATAATTCACCCCTCCACTTT.